The 27 T cell receptor beta chains below all came from one sample that was sequenced in a study of control samples from healthy donors and cancer patients. Using immunoSEQ multiplex PCR, the repertoire was profiled, and TCRdb retains in-frame clones only, with some absent. The sample lists roughly 89,000 clones, roughly 89% occurring once. Sequencing was done on a sample of blood. These receptors all come from a man aged 50-60 years in good health.

About this clone itself: One junction end does not reproduce the germline sequence, and a read error may be involved. This sequence joins TRBV20-1 and TRBJ1-1; D not resolved. The CDR3 totals 10 residues. Germline lookup yields CDR1 DFQATT and CDR2 SNEGSKA (reference sequence). The CDR3 region is CSAKLGEGFF. The CDR3 DNA sequence: TGCAGTGCTAAGTTGGGAGAAGGTTTCTTT.

The CDR3 sequence: CASTNGGFQPQHF. In DNA form, the CDR3 reads TGTGCCAGCACCAACGGGGGGTTTCAGCCCCAGCATTTT. This chain joins TRBV2 and TRBJ1-5, with TRBD1 as a possible D gene (5 bases). In germline, CDR1 is SNHLY, CDR2 FYNNEI. V was pared by 7 bases and J by 6 bases, with 13 bases between. The CDR3 length is 13 residues.

The V and J genes are TRBV10-3 and TRBJ1-6; 10 positions match TRBD1. Germline V gene data show CDR1 as ENHRY and CDR2 as SYGVKD. Trimming at V came to 2 bases and at J to 0 bases, leaving 7 bases not matched to a gene. This CDR3 is 19 amino acids long. The CDR3 nucleotides read TGTGCCATCAGTGAGGGGGACAGGGGTACCAGCTCCTATAATTCACCCCTCCACTTT. Encoded protein: CAISEGDRGTSSYNSPLHF.

The chain has TRBV6-2 or TRBV6-3 and TRBJ2-3; unclear D gene. V was shortened by 4 bases and J by 1 base, with 15 bases between the two germline ends. Germline CDR1 MNHEY, CDR2 SVGEGT. This CDR3 contains 16 residues. CDR3 region: CASSSPQTPGTDTQYF. The CDR3 DNA reads TGTGCCAGCAGTTCCCCCCAAACCCCAGGCACAGATACGCAGTATTTT.

The chain uses TRBV6-5 and TRBJ1-1, with D possibly TRBD1 on 6 matching bases. Trimming took 6 bases from V and 4 from J, leaving 15 bases between them. The CDR3 spans 14 residues. CDR1 and CDR2 from the germline V gene are MNHEY and SVGAGI. The CDR3 coding sequence is TGTGCCAGCAGCCGAACAGGGCTAAGCACTGAAGCTTTCTTT. As protein: CASSRTGLSTEAFF.

The rearrangement links TRBV7-9 to TRBJ1-3, with unresolved D. The V and J ends lost 0 bases and 3 bases respectively, with 3 bases between them. CDR1 is SEHNR and CDR2 is FQNEAQ in the germline V gene (reference sequence). The CDR3 contains 13 residues. This CDR3 is CASSLADGNTIYF. Here the CDR3 DNA reads TGTGCCAGCAGCTTAGCTGATGGAAACACCATATATTTT.

The chain is built from TRBV19 and TRBJ2-4; a possible D gene is TRBD2 (5 bases). The V and J ends lost 5 bases and 1 base respectively, with 18 bases between them. The CDR3 has 17 residues. The germline gives CDR1 LNHDA, CDR2 SQIVND (reference sequence). The CDR3 nucleotides read TGTGCCAGTAGTTATCGACACTTCGGGGAGGCCAAAAACATTCAGTACTTC. It yields the protein CASSYRHFGEAKNIQYF. Supplemented by reference TRBV19 and TRBJ2-4, the full variable domain reads DGGITQSPKYLFRKEGQNVTLSCEQNLNHDAMYWYRQDPGQGLRLIYYSQIVNDFQKGDIAEGYSVSREKKESFPLTVTSAQKNPTAFYLCASSYRHFGEAKNIQYFGAGTRLSVL.

The chain links TRBV19 to TRBJ1-6; 7 nucleotides align to TRBD1. This CDR3 region has 12 residues. Trimming at V came to 5 bases and at J to 14 bases, leaving 6 bases not matched to a gene. From germline, CDR1 is LNHDA and CDR2 SQIVND (reference sequence). The DNA for the CDR3 is TGTGCCAGTAGTTTACAGGGGTTCACCCTCCACTTT. As protein: CASSLQGFTLHF.

The chain combines TRBV12-5 with TRBJ1-5; no firm D call. The V end lost 4 bases, the J end lost 11 bases, and 12 bases lay between the germline ends. The germline CDR1 and CDR2 sequences are LGHNT and FRNRAP. The CDR3 spans 12 residues. Written as DNA, the CDR3 is TGTGCTAGTGGTTCGCCCCTCTTGACCCAGCATTTT. Translation: CASGSPLLTQHF. Full variable domain (remainder filled in from reference TRBV12-5 and TRBJ1-5): DARVTQTPRHKVTEMGQEVTMRCQPILGHNTVFWYRQTMMQGLELLAYFRNRAPLDDSGMPKDRFSAEMPDATLATLKIQPSEPRDSAVYFCASGSPLLTQHFGDGTRLSIL.

The CDR3 DNA is TGTGCCAGCAGCCAAGCGACGGGGGCGAACAATGAGCAGTTCTTC. Protein: CASSQATGANNEQFF. The chain is built from TRBV3-1 (or the pseudogene TRBV3-2) and TRBJ2-1; possibly TRBD1 or TRBD2 for D (6 bases each). Between the trimmed V and J ends, which lost 1 base and 5 bases, there was a span of 12 bases. Germline loops: CDR1 LGHDT, CDR2 YNNKEL (reference sequence). This CDR3 has 15 residues.

This clone was observed a single time. The V call is TRBV27, the J call TRBJ1-6; tentative D call: TRBD1 (6 bases). CDR3 length: 16 residues. V was trimmed by 6 bases and J by 2 bases, leaving 14 bases between them. The germline V gene encodes CDR1 MNHEY and CDR2 SMNVEV (reference sequence). Here the CDR3 reads CASRTIQGAYNSPLHF. CDR3 sequence (DNA): TGTGCCAGCAGGACCATACAGGGCGCCTATAATTCACCCCTCCACTTT.

The J gene is TRBJ2-6, the V gene TRBV2; D tentatively reads TRBD1 or TRBD2 (5 bases each). The CDR3 length is 20 residues. The V gene lost 7 bases and the J gene lost 0 bases, with 25 bases spanning the gap. CDR1 is SNHLY, CDR2 FYNNEI, per germline. CDR3 region: CASTSRGRGLDSSGANVLTF. The CDR3 region has the DNA TGTGCCAGCACCTCTCGGGGTCGGGGCCTTGACTCCTCTGGGGCCAACGTCCTGACTTTC.

This clone was observed a single time. This chain uses TRBV21-1 with TRBJ2-2; the DNA was not used to check the table's D call, TRBD2. TRBV21-1 represents a pseudogene. There are 20 residues in the CDR3. CDR3 loop: CASSPQGRGGILNNTGELFF. CDR3 sequence (DNA): TGTGCCAGCAGCCCCCAGGGGAGGGGGGGAATCCTAAATAACACCGGGGAGCTGTTTTTT.

On this clone itself: Within the sample, other DNA sequences also encode this same CDR3. The CDR3 sequence: CASSYSNWQPQHF. The CDR3 region has the DNA TGTGCCAGCAGTTACTCGAACTGGCAGCCCCAGCATTTT. This sequence joins TRBV6-2 or TRBV6-3 and TRBJ1-5; D not certain. Between the trimmed V and J ends, which lost 0 bases and 7 bases, there was a span of 7 bases. This CDR3 is 13 amino acids long. CDR1 and CDR2 from the germline V gene are MNHEY and SVGEGT.

The chain employs TRBV27 and TRBJ2-7; TRBD1 or TRBD2 may be the D gene (5 bases each). Trimming left V 5 bases short and J 0 bases short, with 17 bases between. Germline lookup yields CDR1 MNHEY and CDR2 SMNVEV (reference sequence). CDR3 size: 16 residues. This CDR3 is CASSITGPLSSYEQYF. In DNA, the CDR3 is TGTGCCAGCAGTATTACGGGACCCCTGAGCTCCTACGAGCAGTACTTC.

The chain employs TRBV7-2 and TRBJ1-5; D not certain. The length of the CDR3 is 14 residues. V was trimmed by 3 bases and J by 0 bases, leaving 6 bases between them. CDR1 is SGHTA, CDR2 FQGNSA, per germline. The CDR3 here is CASSFRGSNQPQHF. DNA of the CDR3: TGTGCCAGCAGCTTTCGAGGTAGCAATCAGCCCCAGCATTTT.

This clone was seen more than once but under ten times. The chain links TRBV27 to TRBJ1-1; D remains unclear. Trimming pared 0 bases from V and 4 bases from J, leaving 15 bases between. This CDR3 is 16 amino acids long. Looked up from germline, CDR1 is MNHEY and CDR2 is SMNVEV (reference sequence). CDR3 DNA sequence: TGTGCCAGCAGTTTATCCCCAAACCCCTTGAGCACTGAAGCTTTCTTT. Translating it yields CASSLSPNPLSTEAFF.

The DNA for the CDR3 is TGTGCCAGCAGCGCAGGGGCCAACGTCCTGACTTTC. Amino acids: CASSAGANVLTF. V gene TRBV6-5 combines with J gene TRBJ2-6, with unresolved D. Germline CDR1 MNHEY, CDR2 SVGAGI. The CDR3 totals 12 residues. V was cut by 6 bases and J by 4 bases, with 4 bases left in between.

The chain combines TRBV19 with TRBJ1-5, with D maybe TRBD1 (5 bases). The CDR3 is 15 residues long. Germline values: CDR1 LNHDA, CDR2 SQIVND (reference sequence). Trimming took 5 bases from V and 6 from J, leaving 17 bases between them. This CDR3 reads CASSPQQGEIQPQHF. The CDR3 DNA follows: TGTGCCAGTAGTCCTCAGCAGGGCGAGATTCAGCCCCAGCATTTT.

The rearrangement uses TRBV3-1 (or the pseudogene TRBV3-2) and TRBJ1-1, with unresolved D. The CDR3 totals 11 residues. Trimming took 4 bases from V and 2 from J, leaving 2 bases between them. CDR1 and CDR2 (germline): LGHDT, YNNKEL (reference sequence). The CDR3 loop is CASSRNTEAFF. The CDR3, as DNA: TGTGCCAGCAGCCGTAACACTGAAGCTTTCTTT.

The chain couples TRBV10-3 to TRBJ1-1; 7 bases agree with TRBD1. V shed 11 bases, J shed 3 bases, and the junction held 9 bases outside the gene matches. CDR1 and CDR2 from the germline V gene are ENHRY and SYGVKD. The CDR3 has 13 amino acids. This CDR3 reads CALKQGSDTEAFF. CDR3 nucleotide sequence: TGTGCCCTAAAACAGGGGTCCGACACTGAAGCTTTCTTT.

This clone was recorded only once. The chain carries TRBV7-2 and TRBJ1-2; D not resolved. The germline V gene encodes CDR1 SGHTA and CDR2 FQGNSA. The CDR3 extends over 13 amino acids. Trimming took 0 bases from V and 8 from J, leaving 10 bases between them. In DNA form, the CDR3 reads TGTGCCAGCAGCTTAGCCCCAAGGGAAGGCTACACCTTC. Translated, it gives CASSLAPREGYTF.

V and J are TRBV6-5 and TRBJ1-1; no clear D. The CDR3 extends over 11 amino acids. V lost 8 bases and J 1 base, leaving 5 bases between the germline ends. Germline values: CDR1 MNHEY, CDR2 SVGAGI. This CDR3 reads CASGRNTEAFF. The CDR3, as DNA: TGTGCCAGCGGCAGGAACACTGAAGCTTTCTTT.

The gene calls are TRBV19 and TRBJ1-2; TRBD1 might be the D (6 bases). The germline V gene has CDR1 LNHDA and CDR2 SQIVND (reference sequence). The CDR3 is made up of 14 amino acids. The V end was cut by 8 bases, the J end by 8 bases, with 21 bases between. The CDR3 bases are TGTGCCAGTGATACAGGGTCTAAGGGGCTAGGCTACACCTTC. Its protein is CASDTGSKGLGYTF. Full variable domain (remainder filled in from reference TRBV19 and TRBJ1-2): DGGITQSPKYLFRKEGQNVTLSCEQNLNHDAMYWYRQDPGQGLRLIYYSQIVNDFQKGDIAEGYSVSREKKESFPLTVTSAQKNPTAFYLCASDTGSKGLGYTFGSGTRLTVV.

V gene TRBV10-2 combines with J gene TRBJ1-4, with D possibly matching TRBD1 (6 bases). This CDR3 has 13 residues. Per germline, CDR1 WSHSY and CDR2 SAAADI. V lost 5 bases, J lost 5 bases, and 9 bases lay in between. This CDR3 is CASSRTENEKLFF. Written as DNA, the CDR3 is TGCGCCAGCAGTCGGACAGAAAATGAAAAACTGTTTTTT.

The chain couples TRBV6-1 to TRBJ1-2, with D uncertain. The CDR3 has 12 amino acids. Germline V CDR1 and CDR2: MNHNS, SASEGT. The germline V and J ends were trimmed by 0 bases and 6 bases, with 5 bases remaining between them. The CDR3 loop is CASSEAGNGYTF. The CDR3 bases are TGTGCCAGCAGTGAAGCGGGAAATGGCTACACCTTC.

The rearrangement uses TRBV6-1 and TRBJ1-3, with unresolved D. V lost 1 base and J 7 bases, leaving 8 bases between the germline ends. Germline V gene sequence: CDR1 MNHNS, CDR2 SASEGT. The CDR3 consists of 13 residues. The CDR3 loop is CASSEGGSNTIYF. The CDR3 DNA is TGTGCCAGCAGTGAAGGGGGAAGCAACACCATATATTTT.